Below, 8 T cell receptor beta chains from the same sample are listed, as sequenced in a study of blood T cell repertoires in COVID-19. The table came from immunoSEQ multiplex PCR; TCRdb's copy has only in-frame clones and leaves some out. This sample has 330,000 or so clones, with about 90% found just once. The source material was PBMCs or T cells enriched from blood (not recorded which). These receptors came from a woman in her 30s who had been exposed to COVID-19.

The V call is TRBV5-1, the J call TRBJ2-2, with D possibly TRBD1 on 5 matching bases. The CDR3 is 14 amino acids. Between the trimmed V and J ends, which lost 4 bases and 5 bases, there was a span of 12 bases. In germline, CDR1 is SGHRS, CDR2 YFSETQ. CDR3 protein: CASSLPQGTGELFF. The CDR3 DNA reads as TGCGCCAGCAGCCTGCCCCAGGGTACCGGGGAGCTGTTTTTT.

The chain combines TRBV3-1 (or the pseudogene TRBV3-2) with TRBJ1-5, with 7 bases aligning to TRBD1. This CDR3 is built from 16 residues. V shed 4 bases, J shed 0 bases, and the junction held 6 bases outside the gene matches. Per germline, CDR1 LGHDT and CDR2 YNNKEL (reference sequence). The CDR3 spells CASSLQTGFSNQPQHF. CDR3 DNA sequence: TGTGCCAGCAGCCTCCAGACAGGGTTTAGCAATCAGCCCCAGCATTTT.

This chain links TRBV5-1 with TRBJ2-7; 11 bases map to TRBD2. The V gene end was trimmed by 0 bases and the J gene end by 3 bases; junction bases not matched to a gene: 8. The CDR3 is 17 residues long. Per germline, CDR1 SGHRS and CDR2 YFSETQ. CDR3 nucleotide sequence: TGCGCCAGCAGCTTGGTCACAACTAGCGGGAGCCTCTACGAGCAGTACTTC. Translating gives CASSLVTTSGSLYEQYF.

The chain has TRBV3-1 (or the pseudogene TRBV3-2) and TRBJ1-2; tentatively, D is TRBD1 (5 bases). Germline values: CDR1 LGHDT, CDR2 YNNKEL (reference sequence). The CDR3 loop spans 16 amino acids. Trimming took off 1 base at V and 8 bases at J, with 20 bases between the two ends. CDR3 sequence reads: CASSQGPLGGALGYTF. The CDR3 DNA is TGTGCCAGCAGCCAAGGCCCGTTGGGAGGGGCTTTAGGCTACACCTTC.

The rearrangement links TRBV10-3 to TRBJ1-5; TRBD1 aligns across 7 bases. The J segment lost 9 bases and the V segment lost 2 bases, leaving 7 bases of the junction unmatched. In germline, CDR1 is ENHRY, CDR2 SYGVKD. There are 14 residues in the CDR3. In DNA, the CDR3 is TGTGCCATCAGTGAGGGACAGGTCCAGGGGCCCCAGCATTTT. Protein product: CAISEGQVQGPQHF.

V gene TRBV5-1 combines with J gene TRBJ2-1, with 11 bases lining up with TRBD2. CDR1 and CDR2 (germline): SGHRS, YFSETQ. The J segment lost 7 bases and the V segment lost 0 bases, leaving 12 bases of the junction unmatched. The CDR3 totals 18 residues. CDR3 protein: CASSLALATSGRGNEQFF. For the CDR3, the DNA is TGCGCCAGCAGCTTGGCACTGGCTACTAGCGGGAGAGGGAATGAGCAGTTCTTC.

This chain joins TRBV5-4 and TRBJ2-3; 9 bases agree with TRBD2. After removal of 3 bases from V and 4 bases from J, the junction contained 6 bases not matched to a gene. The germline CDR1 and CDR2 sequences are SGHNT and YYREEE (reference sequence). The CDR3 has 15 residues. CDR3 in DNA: TGTGCCAGCAGCTCGGCTAGCGGGAAATCAGATACGCAGTATTTT. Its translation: CASSSASGKSDTQYF.

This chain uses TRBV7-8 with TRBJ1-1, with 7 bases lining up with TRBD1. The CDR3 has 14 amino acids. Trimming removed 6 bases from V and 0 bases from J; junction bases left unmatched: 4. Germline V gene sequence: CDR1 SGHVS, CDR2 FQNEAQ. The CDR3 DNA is TGTGCCAGCAGACCGGGACAGCTGAACACTGAAGCTTTCTTT. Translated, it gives CASRPGQLNTEAFF.